Each of the 20 T cell receptor beta chains below was sequenced from the same sample in a study of metastatic and nonmetastatic thyroid tumors (dated by TCRdb to 2019 to 2021). No patient had received any treatment before thyroid surgery. Library preparation used PCR. Sequenced on an Illumina HiSeq 4000. The public reads were reanalyzed by TCRdb: fastp trimming at Q25, MiXCR alignment, in-frame beta chains only. The sample table holds 7,000 to 8,500 clones, of which less than 35% were seen once. Jointly, the top ten make up roughly 29% of the sample. The sequencing sample was made of tumor tissue. The receptor set was obtained from a female donor with papillary thyroid cancer or a benign thyroid nodule (not recorded which). Some clones in this sample may be carry-over from other donors' samples.

V and J are TRBV11-2 and TRBJ1-3, with D possibly matching TRBD1 (5 bases). CDR1 SGHAT and CDR2 FQNNGV come from the germline V gene. Between the trimmed V and J ends, which lost 5 bases and 0 bases, there was a span of 11 bases. The CDR3 is 15 residues long. The CDR3 here is CASSQDGGSGNTIYF. The CDR3 DNA follows: TGTGCCAGCAGCCAGGACGGGGGCTCTGGAAACACCATATATTTT.

By share, this clone counts as large. This chain uses TRBV20-1 with TRBJ2-5; 10 nucleotides line up with TRBD2. CDR1 is DFQATT, CDR2 SNEGSKA, per germline (reference sequence). This CDR3 has 15 amino acids. The V and J ends lost 5 bases and 1 base, in that order; junction bases with no gene match: 7. Here the CDR3 DNA reads TGCAGTGCTCCCGGGACTAGCGTAGGCCAAGAGACCCAGTACTTC. Protein product: CSAPGTSVGQETQYF.

This clone was observed a few times. V usage is TRBV20-1 and J usage is TRBJ2-5; TRBD2 matches 13 bases. The V segment lost 1 base and the J segment 4 bases; nucleotides outside the gene matches: 6. From germline, CDR1 is DFQATT and CDR2 SNEGSKA (reference sequence). The CDR3 totals 16 residues. CDR3 bases: TGCAGTGCTAGAGGTGGGACTAGCGGGAAGGCAGAGACCCAGTACTTC. It is translated as CSARGGTSGKAETQYF.

This clone qualifies as hyperexpanded (1% or more). The chain combines TRBV6-1 with TRBJ2-7; 10 nucleotides line up with TRBD2. The CDR3 loop spans 13 amino acids. From germline, CDR1 is MNHNS and CDR2 SASEGT. Trimming cost V 7 bases and J 5 bases; bases outside gene matches: 5. The CDR3 nucleotides read TGTGCCAGCAAGGCTAGCGGGAGTGACGAGCAGTACTTC. It is translated as CASKASGSDEQYF.

In its sample, this clone was seen many times. This sequence joins TRBV20-1 and TRBJ2-7; 10 nucleotides agree with TRBD1. The J segment lost 4 bases and the V segment lost 4 bases, leaving 7 bases of the junction unmatched. CDR1 is DFQATT, CDR2 SNEGSKA, per germline (reference sequence). This CDR3 has 14 amino acids. The CDR3 spells CSATSDRGLYEQYF. The CDR3 DNA sequence: TGCAGTGCTACAAGCGACAGGGGGCTATACGAGCAGTACTTC.

The V call is TRBV4-2, the J call TRBJ1-2, with 7 bases matching TRBD1. The CDR3 covers 16 residues. Germline values: CDR1 LGHNA, CDR2 YNFKEQ. Trimming cost V 0 bases and J 4 bases; bases outside gene matches: 8. CDR3 DNA: TGTGCCAGCAGCCAAGATGAAACAGGGGAGAGCTATGGCTACACCTTC. This sequence encodes CASSQDETGESYGYTF.

By share, this clone counts as hyperexpanded. The chain uses TRBV6-4 and TRBJ2-2; D not resolved. V was trimmed by 3 bases and J by 0 bases, leaving 2 bases between them. Per germline, CDR1 MRHNA and CDR2 SNTAGT. This CDR3 has 13 amino acids. CDR3 DNA: TGTGCCAGCAGTGAAGCGAACACCGGGGAGCTGTTTTTT. Its protein is CASSEANTGELFF.

This clone was picked up a small number of times. The chain carries TRBV28 and TRBJ1-1; D uncertain. CDR1 MDHEN and CDR2 SYDVKM come from the germline V gene. V lost 3 bases to trimming and J lost 6 bases, with 5 bases between them. This CDR3 contains 11 residues. The CDR3 here is CASSFQAEAFF. In nucleotides, the CDR3 is TGTGCCAGCAGTTTCCAGGCTGAAGCTTTCTTT.

This clone was picked up many times. The chain's CDR3 is CASSYSSGASALTF. The CDR3, as DNA: TGTGCCAGCAGTTACAGCTCTGGGGCCAGCGCCCTGACTTTC. The genes are TRBV6-2 or TRBV6-3 and TRBJ2-6; D possibly corresponds to TRBD1 (5 bases). Trimming pared 2 bases from V and 15 bases from J, leaving 17 bases between. The CDR3 has 14 amino acids. The germline gives CDR1 MNHEY, CDR2 SVGEGT.

This clone was detected once. V gene TRBV18 combines with J gene TRBJ2-7; D might be TRBD2 (6 bases). Trimming took off 0 bases at V and 7 bases at J, with 10 bases between the two ends. Germline-derived CDR1 and CDR2 are KGHSH and LQKENI. The CDR3 consists of 13 residues. This CDR3 reads CASSPPSGREQYF. CDR3 in DNA: TGTGCCAGCTCACCACCATCAGGGAGGGAGCAGTACTTC. The variable domain in full, with the rest retrieved from reference TRBV18 and TRBJ2-7, is NAGVMQNPRHLVRRRGQEARLRCSPMKGHSHVYWYRQLPEEGLKFMVYLQKENIIDESGMPKERFSAEFPKEGPSILRIQQVVRGDSAAYFCASSPPSGREQYFGPGTRLTVT.

This sequence joins TRBV6-2 or TRBV6-3 and TRBJ2-7; no definite D call. With 6 bases removed from V and 4 bases from J, the gap between germline ends came to 10 bases. The CDR3 covers 12 residues. Germline-derived CDR1 and CDR2 are MNHEY and SVGEGT. The CDR3 here is CASSPDLYEQYF. The DNA of the CDR3 is TGTGCCAGCAGCCCCGACCTGTACGAGCAGTACTTC.

The CDR3 protein is CASIFCPGGDNEQFF. Written as DNA, the CDR3 is TGTGCCAGCATTTTTTGCCCAGGGGGTGATAATGAGCAGTTCTTC. The chain links TRBV12-3 or TRBV12-4 to TRBJ2-1; 7 positions match TRBD1. The CDR3 totals 15 residues. The J segment lost 7 bases and the V segment lost 7 bases, leaving 13 bases of the junction unmatched.

This clone has just a few counts. The chain has TRBV6-5 and TRBJ1-2; possible D gene TRBD1, 6 bases. The CDR3 runs to 11 residues. Germline V gene data show CDR1 as MNHEY and CDR2 as SVGAGI. V lost 4 bases to trimming and J lost 12 bases, with 12 bases between them. CDR3 in DNA: TGTGCCAGCAGTTTATTCCGGGGGCACACCTTC. It translates to CASSLFRGHTF.

The gene calls are TRBV5-1 and TRBJ2-6; D remains unclear. With 4 bases removed from V and 0 bases from J, the gap between germline ends came to 8 bases. The CDR3 runs to 15 residues. CDR1 and CDR2 from the germline V gene are SGHRS and YFSETQ. In DNA, the CDR3 is TGCGCCAGCAGCCTCACCCTCTCTGGGGCCAACGTCCTGACTTTC. The encoded protein is CASSLTLSGANVLTF.

This clone showed up many times. The chain uses TRBV16 and TRBJ1-5, with D possibly matching TRBD1 (6 bases). The V gene's germline CDR1 is KGHSY and CDR2 FQNENV. Trimming removed 1 base from V and 6 bases from J, with 7 bases in between. This CDR3 has 13 amino acids. The CDR3 loop is CASSQLQGQPQHF. CDR3 sequence (DNA): TGTGCCAGCAGCCAATTACAGGGTCAGCCCCAGCATTTT.

This clone turned up a few times. The chain recombines TRBV10-2 with TRBJ2-5; D unclear. V was shortened by 2 bases and J by 4 bases, with 8 bases between the two germline ends. The germline V gene encodes CDR1 WSHSY and CDR2 SAAADI. The CDR3 covers 13 residues. In nucleotides, the CDR3 is TGCGCCAGCAGTGAGCAAGGATCAGAGACCCAGTACTTC. It specifies CASSEQGSETQYF.

This clone has a handful of counts. The rearrangement uses TRBV24-1 and TRBJ2-3; 8 bases are shared with TRBD1. CDR1 KGHDR and CDR2 SFDVKD come from the germline V gene. The CDR3 is made up of 15 amino acids. V was clipped by 4 bases and J by 5 bases; unmatched bases: 7. The CDR3 here is CATSDCTGGGDTQYF. In DNA, the CDR3 is TGTGCCACCAGTGACTGTACAGGGGGAGGAGATACGCAGTATTTT.

V gene TRBV6-1 combines with J gene TRBJ2-1; 7 bases line up with TRBD2. The V gene end was trimmed by 5 bases and the J gene end by 4 bases; junction bases not matched to a gene: 5. The CDR3 spans 14 residues. Germline assignment: CDR1 MNHNS and CDR2 SASEGT. CDR3 residues: CASSSSGEYNEQFF. The DNA for the CDR3 is TGTGCCAGCAGTTCTAGCGGAGAATACAATGAGCAGTTCTTC.

The rearrangement joins TRBV11-2 to TRBJ1-1; 8 bases agree with TRBD1. Germline CDR1 is SGHAT and CDR2 is FQNNGV. The junction had 6 bases not matched to a gene; V was cut back by 5 bases and J by 4 bases. This CDR3 region has 14 residues. This CDR3 reads CASSRRQGITEAFF. CDR3 DNA sequence: TGTGCCAGCAGCCGGAGACAGGGGATCACTGAAGCTTTCTTT.

This clone is deemed medium-sized. The V gene is TRBV10-3, the J gene TRBJ2-7; TRBD2 is a possible D gene (6 bases). Germline V gives CDR1 ENHRY, CDR2 SYGVKD. The V and J ends lost 10 bases and 5 bases respectively, with 24 bases between them. This CDR3 is 15 amino acids long. The CDR3 is CANSPRGGDRDEQYF. The CDR3 DNA sequence: TGTGCCAACTCACCCCGGGGAGGCGACCGGGACGAGCAGTACTTC.